The next 13 T cell receptor beta chains were all read from a single sample in a study of regulatory T cells in long-lasting Graves disease. To make TCR beta libraries, researchers used iRepertoire HTBI primers and Arm-PCR of CDR3 regions. MiXCR, run by TCRdb on the multiplex PCR reads, gives a single entry per CDR3 protein. This sample has under 450,000 distinct CDR3 sequences, with 12% found just once. Indicated time point: newly diagnosed GD, antithyroid drugs for less than 3 months. Making the TCR library involved RNA that had been extracted from PBMCs. These data also featured in a second study, about T cells in Graves' hyperthyroidism and ophthalmopathy.

The sequencing used peripheral blood mononuclear cells (PBMCs), collected at new diagnosis, from a patient treated with antithyroid drugs. The receptors were gathered from a woman under 30 with Graves disease.

J is TRBJ2-7 and V is TRBV20-1; TRBD2 matches at 14 bases. This CDR3 comprises 16 residues. The V gene's germline CDR1 is DFQATT and CDR2 SNEGSKA (reference sequence). Trimming at V came to 7 bases and at J to 4 bases, leaving 12 bases not matched to a gene. CDR3 DNA sequence: TGCAGTGTCGCGGGACTAGCGGGAGTTACATCGTACGAGCAGTACTTC. It is translated as CSVAGLAGVTSYEQYF.

In this sample, this clonotype turned up many times. V usage is TRBV7-2 and J usage is TRBJ1-5, with D unresolved. The CDR3 is made up of 15 amino acids. From germline, CDR1 is SGHTA and CDR2 FQGNSA. The V gene lost 3 bases and the J gene lost 7 bases, with 16 bases spanning the gap. Here the CDR3 DNA reads TGTGCCAGCAGCTTCGACGGTAATCTTGCACAGCCCCAGCATTTT. Translating gives CASSFDGNLAQPQHF.

This clonotype was counted many times. The chain couples TRBV12-3 or TRBV12-4 to TRBJ1-2; D uncertain. This CDR3 has 13 amino acids. The V end lost 8 bases, the J end lost 8 bases, and 18 bases lay between the germline ends. The CDR3 loop reads CASALHDIGGYTF. The CDR3 region has the DNA TGTGCCAGCGCCTTACATGATATCGGGGGCTACACCTTC.

This clonotype has at least ten counts. The chain joins TRBV6-9 to TRBJ2-7; D unresolved. This CDR3 spans 14 amino acids. V dropped 3 bases and J dropped 3 bases, with 12 bases sitting between them. Per the germline V gene, CDR1 is MNHGY and CDR2 is SVAAGI. CDR3 nucleotide sequence: TGTGCCAGCAGTTACAATGCGGCGAACTACGAGCAGTACGTC. Translated: CASSYNAANYEQYV.

This clonotype appeared many times. The chain couples TRBV29-1 to TRBJ2-1, with 13 bases aligning to TRBD2. From germline, CDR1 is SQVTM and CDR2 ANQGSEA. Unmatched junction bases numbered 12, after V lost 2 bases and J lost 8 bases. The CDR3 length is 17 residues. Here the CDR3 DNA reads TGCAGCGTTGAAAATTGGACTAGCGGGAGAACCGAGGATGAGCAGTTCTTC. Its translation: CSVENWTSGRTEDEQFF.

This clonotype was recorded a few times. CDR3: CSASSPDEQFF. The CDR3 DNA is TGCAGTGCTAGCAGTCCAGATGAGCAGTTCTTC. V is TRBV20-1 and J is TRBJ2-1; D gene unclear. The CDR3 loop spans 11 amino acids. V dropped 3 bases and J dropped 8 bases, with 8 bases sitting between them. The germline V gene encodes CDR1 DFQATT and CDR2 SNEGSKA (reference sequence).

Many counts were recorded for this clonotype. The chain has TRBV6-1 and TRBJ1-5; D gene unclear. Per the germline V gene, CDR1 is MNHNS and CDR2 is SASEGT. This CDR3 is built from 14 residues. V was shortened by 6 bases and J by 4 bases, with 13 bases between the two germline ends. CDR3 amino acids: CASSTTLLNQPQHF. The CDR3 nucleotides read TGTGCCAGCAGCACCACCTTGTTGAATCAGCCCCAGCATTTT.

In its sample, this clonotype was seen many times. The V call is TRBV20-1, the J call TRBJ2-3; D is undetermined. CDR1 and CDR2 from the germline V gene are DFQATT and SNEGSKA (reference sequence). The V and J ends lost 1 base and 6 bases respectively, with 2 bases between them. CDR3 size: 10 residues. The CDR3 DNA is TGCAGTGCTAGAGGGGATACGCAGTATTTT. As protein: CSARGDTQYF.

This clonotype was detected ten times or more. The chain employs TRBV6-1 and TRBJ1-1; D is possibly TRBD1 (6 bases). CDR1 is MNHNS and CDR2 is SASEGT in the germline V gene. CDR3 size: 14 residues. The germline V and J ends were trimmed by 7 bases and 5 bases, with 17 bases remaining between them. The CDR3 region is CASTLGGAPTEAFF. In DNA form, the CDR3 reads TGTGCCAGCACCCTTGGGGGGGCCCCTACTGAAGCTTTCTTT.

This clonotype was seen only a few times. V is TRBV6-2 or TRBV6-3 and J is TRBJ2-7; a possible D gene is TRBD2 (5 bases). The ends were cut back, 4 bases at V and 2 bases at J, with 15 bases in the middle. The V gene's germline CDR1 is MNHEY and CDR2 SVGEGT. The CDR3 length is 15 residues. The chain's CDR3 is CASSSGLEMAYEQYV. The CDR3 DNA follows: TGTGCCAGCAGTTCCGGACTGGAGATGGCCTACGAGCAGTACGTC.

In its sample, this clonotype was seen many times. This chain joins TRBV2 and TRBJ2-3, with 10 bases fitting TRBD1. V was clipped by 6 bases and J by 3 bases; unmatched bases: 6. This CDR3 has 15 residues. Germline values: CDR1 SNHLY, CDR2 FYNNEI. CDR3 sequence reads: CASSRDRGLTDTQYF. The CDR3 region has the DNA TGTGCCAGCAGCCGGGACAGGGGTCTGACAGATACGCAGTATTTT. Looking up the rest from reference TRBV2 and TRBJ2-3 gives the full variable domain: EPEVTQTPSHQVTQMGQEVILRCVPISNHLYFYWYRQILGQKVEFLVSFYNNEISEKSEIFDDQFSVERPDGSNFTLKIRSTKLEDSAMYFCASSRDRGLTDTQYFGPGTRLTVL.

This clonotype was seen repeatedly, ten times or more. This chain joins TRBV4-1 and TRBJ1-1; 9 bases map to TRBD1. The germline CDR1 and CDR2 sequences are MGHRA and YSYEKL. The CDR3 sequence is 16 residues long. The trim removed 1 base at V and 5 bases at J, leaving 8 bases unmatched. CDR3 in amino acids: CASSQVAGTGRTEAFF. In DNA, the CDR3 is TGCGCCAGCAGCCAAGTAGCCGGGACAGGGAGGACTGAAGCTTTCTTT.

This clonotype was detected ten times or more. The chain links TRBV28 to TRBJ2-7; a possible D gene is TRBD2 (6 bases). Trimming cost V 3 bases and J 0 bases, with 12 bases left between them. Germline values: CDR1 MDHEN, CDR2 SYDVKM. The CDR3 is made up of 15 amino acids. CDR3 DNA: TGTGCCAGCAGTTTGGAGGGCGCGAGCTCCTACGAGCAGTACTTC. Its translation is CASSLEGASSYEQYF.